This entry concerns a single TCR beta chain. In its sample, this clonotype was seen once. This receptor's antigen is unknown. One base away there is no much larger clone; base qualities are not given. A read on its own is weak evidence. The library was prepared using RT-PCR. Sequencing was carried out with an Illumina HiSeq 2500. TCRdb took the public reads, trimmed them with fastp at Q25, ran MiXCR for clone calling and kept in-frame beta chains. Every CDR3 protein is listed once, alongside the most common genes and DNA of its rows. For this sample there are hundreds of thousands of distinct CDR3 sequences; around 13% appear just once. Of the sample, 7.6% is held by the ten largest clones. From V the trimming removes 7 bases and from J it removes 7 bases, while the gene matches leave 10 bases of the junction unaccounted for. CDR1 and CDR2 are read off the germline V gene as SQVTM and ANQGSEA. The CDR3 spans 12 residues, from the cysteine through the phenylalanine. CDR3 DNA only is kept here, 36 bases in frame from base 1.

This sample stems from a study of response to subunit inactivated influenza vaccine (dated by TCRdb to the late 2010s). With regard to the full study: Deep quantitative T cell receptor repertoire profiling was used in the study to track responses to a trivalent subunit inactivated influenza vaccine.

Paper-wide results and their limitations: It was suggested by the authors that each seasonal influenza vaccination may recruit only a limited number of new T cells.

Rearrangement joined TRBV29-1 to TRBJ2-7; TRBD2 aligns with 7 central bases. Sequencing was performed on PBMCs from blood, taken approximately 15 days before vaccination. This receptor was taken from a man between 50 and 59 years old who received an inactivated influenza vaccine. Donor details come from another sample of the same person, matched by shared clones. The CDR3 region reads CSALAGPREQYF. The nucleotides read TGCAGCGCCTTAGCGGGTCCTAGAGAGCAGTACTTC.